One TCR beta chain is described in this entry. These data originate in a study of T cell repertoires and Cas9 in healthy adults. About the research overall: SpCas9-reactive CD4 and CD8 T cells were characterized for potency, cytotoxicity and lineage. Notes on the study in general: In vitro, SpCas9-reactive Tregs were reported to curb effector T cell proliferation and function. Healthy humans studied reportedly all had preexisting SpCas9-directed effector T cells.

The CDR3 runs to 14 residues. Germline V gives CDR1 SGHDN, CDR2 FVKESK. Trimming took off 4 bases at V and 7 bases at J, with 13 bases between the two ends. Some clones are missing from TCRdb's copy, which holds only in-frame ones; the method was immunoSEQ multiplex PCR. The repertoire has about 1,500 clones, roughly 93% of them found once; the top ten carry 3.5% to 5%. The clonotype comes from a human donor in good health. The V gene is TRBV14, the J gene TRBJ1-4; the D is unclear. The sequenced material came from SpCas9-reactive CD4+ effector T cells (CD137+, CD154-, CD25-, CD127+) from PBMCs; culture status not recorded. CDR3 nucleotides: TGTGCCAGCAGCCCCCGGGTGGGAAGTGAAAAACTGTTTTTT. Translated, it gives CASSPRVGSEKLFF.